These 5 T cell receptor beta chains were all obtained from the same sample, sequenced in a study of blood T cell repertoires in COVID-19. Produced via immunoSEQ multiplex PCR; TCRdb's table is partial and in-frame only. The sample has fewer than 350,000 clones; approximately 90% are singletons. The specimen was PBMCs or T cells enriched from blood (not recorded which). The receptor source for this set is a man aged 40-55 years who had been exposed to COVID-19.

V is TRBV11-3 and J is TRBJ2-1; 9 bases agree with TRBD1. The CDR3 runs 17 residues. Trimming at V came to 1 base and at J to 7 bases, leaving 11 bases not matched to a gene. Germline V gene lookup returns CDR1 SGHNT and CDR2 YENEEA. The CDR3 sequence is CASSLVRGDRVANEQFF. The DNA for the CDR3 is TGTGCCAGCAGCTTAGTGCGCGGGGACAGGGTAGCGAATGAGCAGTTCTTC.

The table lists this clone with many counts. The chain couples TRBV19 to TRBJ1-5, with D perhaps TRBD1 (6 bases). This CDR3 contains 15 residues. Germline V gene data show CDR1 as LNHDA and CDR2 as SQIVND (reference sequence). V was pared by 7 bases and J by 4 bases, with 17 bases between. This CDR3 reads CASMAGGRGNQPQHF. The CDR3 bases are TGTGCCAGTATGGCCGGGGGGCGCGGGAATCAGCCCCAGCATTTT.

V and J are TRBV19 and TRBJ2-7, with D hard to call. CDR1 and CDR2 from the germline V gene are LNHDA and SQIVND (reference sequence). Trimming stripped 3 bases from V and 5 bases from J, with 17 bases between. The CDR3 sequence is 15 residues long. CDR3 in DNA: TGTGCCAGTAGTATCTTAAAGAGGTTAGGCGACGAGCAGTACTTC. The encoded protein is CASSILKRLGDEQYF.

CDR3 DNA sequence: TGTGCCAGCAGCCAACATAGCGGGAGTCATACCTACGAGCAGTACTTC. It codes for CASSQHSGSHTYEQYF. The chain recombines TRBV7-9 with TRBJ2-7, with 9 bases fitting TRBD2. The CDR3 spans 16 residues. The V segment lost 5 bases and the J segment 2 bases; nucleotides outside the gene matches: 10. CDR1 and CDR2 from the germline V gene are SEHNR and FQNEAQ (reference sequence). Full variable domain (rest looked up from reference TRBV7-9 and TRBJ2-7): DTGVSQNPRHKITKRGQNVTFRCDPISEHNRLYWYRQTLGQGPEFLTYFQNEAQLEKSRLLSDRFSAERPKGSFSTLEIQRTEQGDSAMYLCASSQHSGSHTYEQYFGPGTRLTVT.

The gene calls are TRBV3-1 (or the pseudogene TRBV3-2) and TRBJ2-2; D gene ambiguous. The CDR3 is 17 residues long. Germline-derived CDR1 and CDR2 are LGHDT and YNNKEL (reference sequence). V was clipped by 3 bases and J by 0 bases, with 14 bases between them. The CDR3 reads CASSHAGTLANTGELFF. CDR3 DNA: TGTGCCAGCAGCCATGCAGGTACCCTGGCGAACACCGGGGAGCTGTTTTTT.